Listed here are 8 T cell receptor beta chains from one sample, sequenced in a study of cytotoxic CD8 clonotypes in ibrutinib-treated CLL. The table came from immunoSEQ multiplex PCR; TCRdb's copy has only in-frame clones and leaves some out. The table has roughly 180,000 clones, around 70% seen once. The sequenced sample was PBMCs, obtained after 24 months of ibrutinib treatment. The receptors come from a human donor with chronic lymphocytic leukemia.

The chain joins TRBV18 to TRBJ2-1; D is possibly TRBD2 (6 bases). The CDR3 has 15 residues. Trimming removed 3 bases from V and 9 bases from J, with 18 bases in between. Germline V gene sequence: CDR1 KGHSH, CDR2 LQKENI. For the CDR3, the DNA is TGTGCCAGCTCACCGGACGGGAGAGGGGCGGGTGAGCAGTTCTTC. Translated, it gives CASSPDGRGAGEQFF.

This chain links TRBV6-6 with TRBJ2-3; possible D gene TRBD1, 6 bases. Germline-derived CDR1 and CDR2 are MNHNY and SVGAGI (reference sequence). This CDR3 contains 13 residues. The ends were cut back, 5 bases at V and 3 bases at J, with 9 bases in the middle. The CDR3 protein is CASSPDRTDTQYF. The CDR3 coding sequence is TGTGCCAGCAGTCCAGACAGGACAGATACGCAGTATTTT.

The rearrangement links TRBV6-9 to TRBJ1-3; weak D call: TRBD1 (6 bases). The CDR3 consists of 15 residues. Germline lookup yields CDR1 MNHGY and CDR2 SVAAGI. V dropped 4 bases and J dropped 0 bases, with 10 bases sitting between them. The CDR3: CASSSGTTSGNTIYF. The CDR3 nucleotides are TGTGCCAGCAGTTCCGGGACAACCTCTGGAAACACCATATATTTT.

V and J are TRBV28 and TRBJ2-1, with D perhaps TRBD1 (6 bases). Trimming took 6 bases from V and 1 from J, leaving 19 bases between them. Germline CDR1 is MDHEN and CDR2 is SYDVKM. CDR3 length: 17 residues. CDR3 residues: CASRKGGALVSYNEQFF. Here the CDR3 DNA reads TGTGCCAGCAGGAAAGGGGGAGCGTTAGTTTCCTACAATGAGCAGTTCTTC.

This chain links TRBV6-6 with TRBJ2-7, with 10 nucleotides matching TRBD1. Per germline, CDR1 MNHNY and CDR2 SVGAGI (reference sequence). The CDR3 totals 15 residues. V lost 6 bases to trimming and J lost 1 base; unmatched junction nucleotides: 6. DNA of the CDR3: TGTGCCAGCAGGTCAGGGACAGGGGATTCCTACGAGCAGTACTTC. Its protein product is CASRSGTGDSYEQYF.

This clone has just a few counts. The genes are TRBV27 and TRBJ2-1; the match to TRBD1 covers 7 bases. This CDR3 has 14 residues. Germline CDR1 reads MNHEY; CDR2 reads SMNVEV (reference sequence). V was clipped by 7 bases and J by 6 bases; unmatched bases: 9. CDR3 residues: CASTPDRASNEQFF. CDR3 nucleotides: TGTGCCAGCACACCCGACAGGGCTAGCAATGAGCAGTTCTTC.

This chain uses TRBV28 with TRBJ1-4, with D maybe TRBD1 (6 bases). V was clipped by 2 bases and J by 6 bases, with 19 bases between them. This CDR3 region has 17 residues. Germline V CDR1 and CDR2: MDHEN, SYDVKM. CDR3 sequence: CASSLLPGGEGDEKLFF. CDR3 in DNA: TGTGCCAGCAGTTTACTCCCCGGGGGGGAGGGGGATGAAAAACTGTTTTTT.

The V call is TRBV7-8, the J call TRBJ2-3; D call uncertain. Germline lookup yields CDR1 SGHVS and CDR2 FQNEAQ. The CDR3 length is 16 residues. V was pared by 4 bases and J by 0 bases, with 14 bases between. Written as DNA, the CDR3 is TGTGCCAGCAGCTACAACACCCGGTCTAGCACAGATACGCAGTATTTT. Protein: CASSYNTRSSTDTQYF.